This T cell receptor (beta chain) was retrieved from a study of T-cell reconstitution after alpha-beta-depleted transplantation in children. Study-level results: T-cell numbers and diversity one year post-transplant derived largely from freshly generated T cells. Reported findings indicate that, about two months after transplant, alpha-beta T cells came from several hundred expanded clones, which were derived from non-depleted graft cells.

The germline V gene has CDR1 LGHNT and CDR2 FRNRAP. The V and J ends lost 3 bases and 3 bases respectively, with 11 bases between them. The CDR3 consists of 15 residues. A library of TCRbeta sequences, prepared with unique molecular identifiers, was generated. TCRdb redid the calling of the PCR reads with MiXCR, one entry per CDR3 protein. The sample includes 40,000 to 60,000 distinct CDR3 sequences, about a tenth seen only once; the top ten take about 26%. This clonotype was seen at least ten times. The target antigen is unknown. The sequenced sample was PBMCs, mostly from graft donor cells, obtained 60 days after TCRalphabeta/CD19-depleted stem cell transplant. The source of this sequence is a male patient aged 2 to 9 who had a stem cell transplant for chronic granulomatous disease, so the T cells may come from the graft donor. The V gene is TRBV12-5, the J gene TRBJ2-2; possible D gene TRBD1, 6 bases. CDR3 amino acids: CASGLRDTYTGELFF. The CDR3 nucleotides read TGTGCTAGTGGTTTAAGGGACACCTACACCGGGGAGCTGTTTTTT.